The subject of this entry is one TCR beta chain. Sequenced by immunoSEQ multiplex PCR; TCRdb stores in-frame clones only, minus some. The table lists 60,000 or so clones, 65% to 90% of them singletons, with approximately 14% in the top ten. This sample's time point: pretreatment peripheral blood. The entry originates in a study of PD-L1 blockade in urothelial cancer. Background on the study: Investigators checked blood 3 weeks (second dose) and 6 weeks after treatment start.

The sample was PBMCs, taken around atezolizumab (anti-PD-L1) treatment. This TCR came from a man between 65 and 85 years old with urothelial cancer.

CDR3 DNA: TGTGCCAGCAGTTCGCGTCTAGCGGGACACAATGAGCAGTTCTTC. Amino acids: CASSSRLAGHNEQFF. The chain links TRBV28 to TRBJ2-1, with 9 bases identical to TRBD2. V lost 4 bases, J lost 5 bases, and 6 bases stayed unmatched. The CDR3 spans 15 residues. The germline gives CDR1 MDHEN, CDR2 SYDVKM. Full variable domain (missing parts from reference TRBV28 and TRBJ2-1): DVKVTQSSRYLVKRTGEKVFLECVQDMDHENMFWYRQDPGLGLRLIYFSYDVKMKEKGDIPEGYSVSREKKERFSLILESASTNQTSMYLCASSSRLAGHNEQFFGPGTRLTVL.